The 18 T cell receptor beta chains below all came from one sample that was sequenced in a study of T cell repertoires in cytomegalovirus infection. TCRdb re-derived calls from the reads in MiXCR, one entry per CDR3 protein. Here the sample spans about 890,000 distinct CDR3 sequences, under 40% being singletons. These receptors have no identified antigens. The sequencing here drew on cultured CD8+ T cells from PBMCs, taken from culture after CMV antigen stimulation. The origin of the receptors is a human donor in good health (CMV status not recorded). Some clones in this sample may be carry-over from other donors' samples.

This clonotype has a handful of counts. The chain couples TRBV4-1 to TRBJ2-2, with D uncertain. Trimming pared 0 bases from V and 1 base from J, leaving 9 bases between. Germline-derived CDR1 and CDR2 are MGHRA and YSYEKL. The CDR3 contains 16 residues. CDR3 coding DNA: TGCGCCAGCAGCCAAGATCCTTACATGAACACCGGGGAGCTGTTTTTT. Its protein is CASSQDPYMNTGELFF.

This clonotype was observed at least ten times. The genes are TRBV7-6 and TRBJ2-5; TRBD2 might be the D (7 bases). The germline V gene encodes CDR1 SGHVS and CDR2 FNYEAQ. The CDR3 has 17 amino acids. Trimming took 5 bases from V and 5 from J, leaving 24 bases between them. The CDR3 DNA reads as TGTGCCAGCAGCCCGGAGGTGGGGGGGCGCCGGAGGGAGACCCAGTACTTC. This gives the protein CASSPEVGGRRRETQYF.

This clonotype came up a few times. The gene calls are TRBV7-6 and TRBJ2-1; TRBD2 aligns across 11 bases. The V gene's germline CDR1 is SGHVS and CDR2 FNYEAQ. The CDR3 has 18 amino acids. J gave up 8 bases and V 2 bases, and 14 bases lay outside the gene matches. The CDR3 protein is CASSLRPLAGGPIDEQFF. The DNA for the CDR3 is TGTGCCAGCAGCTTAAGACCGCTAGCGGGGGGCCCAATAGATGAGCAGTTCTTC.

The rearrangement uses TRBV23-1 and TRBJ2-1, with a possible D match to TRBD2 (5 bases). Being an ORF, TRBV23-1 has a function that is uncertain. The CDR3 runs to 16 residues. V was trimmed by 0 bases and J by 3 bases, leaving 12 bases between them. Here the CDR3 DNA reads TGCGCCAGCAGTCAATCTTCTCGCGGGCGCTACAATGAGCAGTTCTTC. Translated: CASSQSSRGRYNEQFF.

This clonotype appeared a few times. The CDR3 sequence is CASSFPGTGVYNEQFF. In nucleotides, the CDR3 is TGTGCCAGCAGTTTTCCCGGGACAGGGGTCTACAATGAGCAGTTCTTC. V gene TRBV28 combines with J gene TRBJ2-1, with 10 bases identical to TRBD1. J gave up 3 bases and V 3 bases, and 5 bases lay outside the gene matches. CDR3 length: 16 amino acids. In germline, CDR1 is MDHEN, CDR2 SYDVKM.

For this clonotype: A much larger clone differs by one base, so this may be a read error. The chain is built from TRBV7-6 and TRBJ1-1; unclear D gene. The CDR3 sequence is 14 residues long. V gave up 4 bases and J gave up 4 bases, with 13 bases separating them. Germline CDR1 and CDR2: SGHVS and FNYEAQ. The CDR3 region has the DNA TGTGCCAGCAGCTCCAGTTCAGTGGGCACTGAAGCTTTCTTT. Its protein is CASSSSSVGTEAFF. Looking up the rest from reference TRBV7-6 and TRBJ1-1 gives the full variable domain: GAGVSQSPRYKVTKRGQDVALRCDPISGHVSLYWYRQALGQGPEFLTYFNYEAQQDKSGLPNDRFSAERPEGSISTLTIQRTEQRDSAMYRCASSSSSVGTEAFFGQGTRLTVV.

The V gene is TRBV20-1, the J gene TRBJ2-3, with D possibly TRBD2 on 5 matching bases. This CDR3 comprises 16 residues. The germline V and J ends were trimmed by 3 bases and 0 bases, with 16 bases remaining between them. CDR1 is DFQATT, CDR2 SNEGSKA, per germline (reference sequence). The CDR3 reads CSARPREGASTDTQYF. CDR3 DNA: TGCAGTGCTAGGCCCCGCGAGGGAGCTAGCACAGATACGCAGTATTTT.

In its sample, this clonotype was seen many times. The V call is TRBV6-1, the J call TRBJ1-1, with 7 bases fitting TRBD1. Germline V CDR1 and CDR2: MNHNS, SASEGT. The ends lost 5 bases at V and 3 bases at J; junction bases unmatched: 9. The CDR3 covers 15 residues. In DNA form, the CDR3 reads TGTGCCAGCAGTTGGGCGGGACAGACCCACACTGAAGCTTTCTTT. Protein sequence: CASSWAGQTHTEAFF.

This clonotype was seen only once. The chain is built from TRBV6-5 and TRBJ2-7; D is perhaps TRBD1 (6 bases). V was shortened by 0 bases and J by 2 bases, with 8 bases between the two germline ends. The CDR3 covers 14 residues. CDR1 is MNHEY, CDR2 SVGAGI, per germline. The CDR3 DNA follows: TGTGCCAGCAGTTACTCGTCAGGGGCCTACGAGCAGTACGTC. Encoded protein: CASSYSSGAYEQYV.

This clonotype appeared a few times. This rearrangement joins TRBV19 to TRBJ2-5, with 8 bases aligning to TRBD2. The CDR3 runs 16 residues. V shed 7 bases, J shed 0 bases, and the junction held 10 bases outside the gene matches. In germline, CDR1 is LNHDA, CDR2 SQIVND (reference sequence). The chain's CDR3 is CASNGGEAGDQETQYF. CDR3 DNA: TGTGCCAGTAATGGGGGAGAAGCGGGGGACCAAGAGACCCAGTACTTC.

This sequence joins TRBV19 and TRBJ1-1, with no clear D. V gave up 2 bases and J gave up 3 bases, with 13 bases separating them. There are 15 residues in the CDR3. CDR1 is LNHDA, CDR2 SQIVND, per germline (reference sequence). CDR3 protein: CASSIPKGRHTEAFF. The CDR3 DNA reads TGTGCCAGTAGTATACCCAAGGGTCGGCACACTGAAGCTTTCTTT.

This clonotype was found many times. This chain's CDR3 is CASSLVGSTDTQYF. In nucleotides, the CDR3 is TGTGCCAGCAGCTTAGTGGGTAGCACAGATACGCAGTATTTT. The chain joins TRBV7-2 to TRBJ2-3, with D unclear. V gave up 1 base and J gave up 0 bases, with 5 bases separating them. The CDR3 is 14 amino acids. Germline CDR1 reads SGHTA; CDR2 reads FQGNSA.

The chain employs TRBV27 and TRBJ1-2; no definite D call. Germline V CDR1 and CDR2: MNHEY, SMNVEV (reference sequence). The CDR3 consists of 14 residues. Trimming removed 7 bases at V and 5 bases at J, with 17 bases between. Here the CDR3 DNA reads TGTGCCAGCAAGCTTTTGTCAGGCTTGTATGGCTACACCTTC. This gives the protein CASKLLSGLYGYTF.

To note about this clonotype: Since the CDR3 does not end with the conserved phenylalanine or tryptophan, this likely comes from a read error. The V and J genes are TRBV15 and TRBJ2-3, with a possible D match to TRBD2 (6 bases). The CDR3 is 12 amino acids. CDR1 and CDR2 (germline): LNHNV, YYDKDF (reference sequence). V shed 5 bases and J shed 4 bases, with 7 bases lying between them. The CDR3 DNA sequence: TGTGCCACCAGCGGGGACTCAGATACGCAGTATTCT. It encodes CATSGDSDTQYS.

The V gene is TRBV7-6, the J gene TRBJ1-3; D is uncertain. V dropped 5 bases and J dropped 5 bases, with 7 bases sitting between them. Germline V lookup: CDR1 SGHVS, CDR2 FNYEAQ. The CDR3 covers 12 residues. CDR3 sequence (DNA): TGTGCCAGCAGCCCTGAAAGAAACACCATATATTTT. Amino acid sequence: CASSPERNTIYF.

The chain carries TRBV10-3 and TRBJ2-3, with D perhaps matching TRBD1 or TRBD2 (5 bases each). CDR3 length equals 18 residues. V lost 0 bases and J lost 5, with 21 bases in between. CDR1 is ENHRY, CDR2 SYGVKD, per germline. For the CDR3, the DNA is TGTGCCATCAGTGAGTCTTTTTCTGAGGGGAACGTGGTAGATACGCAGTATTTT. This gives the protein CAISESFSEGNVVDTQYF.

The chain employs TRBV10-3 and TRBJ2-2; D perhaps matches TRBD2 (6 bases). The germline V gene has CDR1 ENHRY and CDR2 SYGVKD. The CDR3 extends over 13 amino acids. The V and J ends lost 7 bases and 4 bases respectively, with 10 bases between them. Written as DNA, the CDR3 is TGTGCCATCAATTCCGGGGGCACCGGGGAGCTGTTTTTT. Protein sequence: CAINSGGTGELFF.

A few counts support this clonotype. V and J are TRBV5-1 and TRBJ1-1, with D possibly being TRBD1 (5 bases). The germline gives CDR1 SGHRS, CDR2 YFSETQ. Trimming removed 0 bases from V and 2 bases from J, with 14 bases in between. CDR3 length equals 16 residues. CDR3 DNA: TGCGCCAGCAGCTTGGCGATAAGGGGCGTTAACACTGAAGCTTTCTTT. It is translated as CASSLAIRGVNTEAFF.